A single sample is the source of the 8 T cell receptor beta chains below, sequenced in a study of T cell changes during pregnancy in multiple sclerosis. Produced via immunoSEQ multiplex PCR; TCRdb's table is partial and in-frame only. The repertoire consists of tens of thousands of clones, with around 90% occurring once and the leading ten covering roughly 1.7%. The sample was peripheral blood, taken in the first trimester of pregnancy. These receptors were collected from a female donor with multiple sclerosis, enrolled in a pregnancy study.

V usage is TRBV7-6 and J usage is TRBJ2-2; possibly TRBD2 for D (7 bases). The germline gives CDR1 SGHVS, CDR2 FNYEAQ. Trimming cost V 1 base and J 5 bases, with 17 bases left between them. This CDR3 region has 17 residues. The CDR3 is CASSLERGGARTGELFF. The CDR3 DNA reads TGTGCCAGCAGCTTAGAACGAGGGGGGGCGCGGACCGGGGAGCTGTTTTTT.

CDR3 bases: TGTGCCAGCAGCTCGGGAAGGGAGCAGTTCTTC. It is translated as CASSSGREQFF. The chain uses TRBV7-2 and TRBJ2-1; possibly TRBD2 for D (5 bases). Germline V gene lookup returns CDR1 SGHTA and CDR2 FQGNSA. V lost 4 bases and J lost 10, with 8 bases in between. This CDR3 has 11 residues.

J is TRBJ2-3 and V is TRBV6-4; 13 positions match TRBD2. The CDR3 is 15 residues long. Unmatched junction bases numbered 2, after V lost 6 bases and J lost 2 bases. The germline V gene encodes CDR1 MRHNA and CDR2 SNTAGT. This CDR3 is CASSGTSGDTDTQYF. The CDR3 nucleotides read TGTGCCAGCAGCGGGACTAGCGGGGACACAGATACGCAGTATTTT.

V and J are TRBV7-9 and TRBJ2-7, with D possibly being TRBD1 (5 bases). This CDR3 has 14 residues. The V gene's germline CDR1 is SEHNR and CDR2 FQNEAQ (reference sequence). V was shortened by 4 bases and J by 2 bases, with 12 bases between the two germline ends. CDR3 protein: CASSSWTQAYEQYF. The CDR3 DNA reads as TGTGCCAGCAGCTCCTGGACACAAGCCTACGAGCAGTACTTC.

The sample holds one count of this clone. The chain carries TRBV7-9 and TRBJ2-2, with 13 positions matching TRBD2. The CDR3 contains 17 residues. V was pared by 2 bases and J by 5 bases, with 5 bases of the junction left unmatched. Looked up from germline, CDR1 is SEHNR and CDR2 is FQNEAQ (reference sequence). The CDR3 protein is CASSLRLAGGKTGELFF. CDR3 DNA sequence: TGTGCCAGCAGCTTAAGACTAGCGGGAGGCAAGACCGGGGAGCTGTTTTTT.

This rearrangement joins TRBV11-2 to TRBJ2-5; D gene uncertain. V dropped 3 bases and J dropped 0 bases, with 8 bases sitting between them. The CDR3 totals 14 residues. Germline V gene data show CDR1 as SGHAT and CDR2 as FQNNGV. CDR3 protein: CASSLFEYQETQYF. In DNA, the CDR3 is TGTGCCAGCAGCTTGTTTGAGTACCAAGAGACCCAGTACTTC.

This sequence joins TRBV28 and TRBJ1-1; perhaps TRBD1 as D (5 bases). CDR3 length equals 9 residues. V was shortened by 11 bases and J by 10 bases, with 11 bases between the two germline ends. Germline CDR1 is MDHEN and CDR2 is SYDVKM. The CDR3 is CASGQLAFF. The CDR3 DNA reads as TGTGCCTCCGGACAATTAGCTTTCTTT.

This clone is classed as medium-sized. The J gene is TRBJ2-7, the V gene TRBV30; tentatively, D is TRBD1 (6 bases). The germline V gene encodes CDR1 GTSNPN and CDR2 SVGIG (reference sequence). CDR3 length: 12 residues. Trimming stripped 4 bases from V and 5 bases from J, with 12 bases between. The chain's CDR3 is CAWTSRGHEQYF. CDR3 nucleotide sequence: TGTGCCTGGACATCCAGGGGACACGAGCAGTACTTC.